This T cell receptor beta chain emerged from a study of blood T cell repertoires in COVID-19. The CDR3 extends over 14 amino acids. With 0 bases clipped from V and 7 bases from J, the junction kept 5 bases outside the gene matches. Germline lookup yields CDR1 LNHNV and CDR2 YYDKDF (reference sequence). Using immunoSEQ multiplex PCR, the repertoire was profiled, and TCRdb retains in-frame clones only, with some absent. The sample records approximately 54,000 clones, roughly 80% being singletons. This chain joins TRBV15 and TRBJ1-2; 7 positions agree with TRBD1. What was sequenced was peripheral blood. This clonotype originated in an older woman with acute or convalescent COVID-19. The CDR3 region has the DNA TGTGCCACCAGCAGAGATAGGGGGCTGGGTGGCTACACCTTC. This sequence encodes CATSRDRGLGGYTF.